A selection of T cell receptor beta chains follows, all from one sample in a study of cytomegalovirus exposure and HLA in healthy donors. Clones were read by immunoSEQ multiplex PCR, and TCRdb kept only the in-frame ones, dropping some. The repertoire includes around 150,000 clones, roughly three quarters of them detected once, and approximately 4.4% sits in the top ten. The specimen was PBMCs. The receptors stem from a man aged 18 to 29 in good health and CMV-seropositive. Both conserved end residues are part of each CDR3. A D gene is named only where the DNA matches it firmly. Rows may omit the clone size; those that give it use once, few, many or a size class.

abundance: .
j_gene: TRBJ2-2
v_gene: TRBV19
d_gene: .
CDR3nt: TGTGCCAGTAGCTTGCAGGGTGAGACCGGGGAGCTGTTTTTT
CDR3aa: CASSLQGETGELFF

abundance: .
j_gene: TRBJ1-1
v_gene: TRBV4-1
d_gene: .
CDR3nt: TGCGCCAGCAGCCAGGCGACACTGAACACTGAAGCTTTCTTT
CDR3aa: CASSQATLNTEAFF

abundance: .
j_gene: TRBJ2-3
v_gene: TRBV6-4
d_gene: TRBD1
CDR3nt: TGTGCCAGCAGTAAAGACAGGGTAGGATATTCCACAGATACGCAGTATTTT
CDR3aa: CASSKDRVGYSTDTQYF

abundance: .
j_gene: TRBJ1-4
v_gene: TRBV10-3
d_gene: TRBD1
CDR3nt: TGTGCCATCAGTGCGGACAGGGGAGGGACTAATGAAAAACTGTTTTTT
CDR3aa: CAISADRGGTNEKLFF

abundance: .
j_gene: TRBJ1-2
v_gene: TRBV27
d_gene: TRBD1
CDR3nt: TGTGCCAGCAGTCCCTTTGACAGGGGACATGGCTACACCTTC
CDR3aa: CASSPFDRGHGYTF

abundance: .
j_gene: TRBJ2-1
v_gene: TRBV5-4
d_gene: TRBD2
CDR3nt: TGTGCCAGCAGCTCCGGGGGGGATCTCTACAATGAGCAGTTCTTC
CDR3aa: CASSSGGDLYNEQFF

abundance: once
j_gene: TRBJ1-1
v_gene: TRBV15
d_gene: .
CDR3nt: TGTGCCACCAGCAGACCATCCCTAACAGGGATGAACACTGAAGCTTTCTTT
CDR3aa: CATSRPSLTGMNTEAFF

abundance: .
j_gene: TRBJ1-2
v_gene: TRBV28
d_gene: .
CDR3nt: TGTGCCAGCAGTCCCCGGGGGGGTCTAGTCAACGGCTACACCTTC
CDR3aa: CASSPRGGLVNGYTF

abundance: few
j_gene: TRBJ2-2
v_gene: TRBV5-1
d_gene: TRBD2
CDR3nt: TGCGCCAGCAGCTCTCTCACTAGCGGGGGGGCTCGGACCGGGGAGCTGTTTTTT
CDR3aa: CASSSLTSGGARTGELFF

abundance: once
j_gene: TRBJ1-1
v_gene: TRBV5-6
d_gene: TRBD1
CDR3nt: TGTGCCAGCAGCTTGCCTGCAGGGGGCACTGAAGCTTTCTTT
CDR3aa: CASSLPAGGTEAFF

abundance: .
j_gene: TRBJ2-6
v_gene: TRBV6-6
d_gene: .
CDR3nt: TGTGCCAGCAGGCTAGAGGTTTCTGGGGCCAACGTCCTGACTTTC
CDR3aa: CASRLEVSGANVLTF

abundance: .
j_gene: TRBJ1-2
v_gene: TRBV6-5
d_gene: TRBD1
CDR3nt: TGTGCCAGCAGCCAAGGACAGGGCAGCTATGGCTACACCTTC
CDR3aa: CASSQGQGSYGYTF

abundance: .
j_gene: TRBJ1-6
v_gene: TRBV30
d_gene: .
CDR3nt: TGTGCCTGGAGTTTGGGCCCCGACTCACCCCTCCACTTT
CDR3aa: CAWSLGPDSPLHF

abundance: .
j_gene: TRBJ1-2
v_gene: TRBV18
d_gene: TRBD1
CDR3nt: TGTGCCAGCTCATCGTCGGACAGGGTTCATGGCTACACCTTC
CDR3aa: CASSSSDRVHGYTF

abundance: .
j_gene: TRBJ2-3
v_gene: TRBV6-5
d_gene: .
CDR3nt: TGTGCCAGCAGGGAGGCAGGCGTACTAGGAGATACGCAGTATTTT
CDR3aa: CASREAGVLGDTQYF

abundance: .
j_gene: TRBJ2-3
v_gene: TRBV7-8
d_gene: TRBD1
CDR3nt: TGTGCCAGCAGCTACGGGACAGGGTACGCAGATACGCAGTATTTT
CDR3aa: CASSYGTGYADTQYF

abundance: once
j_gene: TRBJ2-1
v_gene: TRBV10-3
d_gene: .
CDR3nt: TGTGCCATCAGTGAGCCTCAGGGGACCTACAATGAGCAGTTCTTC
CDR3aa: CAISEPQGTYNEQFF

abundance: .
j_gene: TRBJ1-5
v_gene: TRBV5-1
d_gene: TRBD1
CDR3nt: TGCGCCAGCAGCCCGGACAGGGGCAATCAGCCCCAGCATTTT
CDR3aa: CASSPDRGNQPQHF

abundance: once
j_gene: TRBJ1-5
v_gene: TRBV4-1
d_gene: .
CDR3nt: TGCGCCAGCAGCCAGGGGAGGGATAGCAATCAGCCCCAGCATTTT
CDR3aa: CASSQGRDSNQPQHF

abundance: .
j_gene: TRBJ2-3
v_gene: TRBV30
d_gene: .
CDR3nt: TGTGCCTGGAGTGGGGGCCAGAGGGATACGCAGTATTTT
CDR3aa: CAWSGGQRDTQYF

abundance: .
j_gene: TRBJ2-5
v_gene: TRBV5-4
d_gene: TRBD2
CDR3nt: TGTGCCAGCAGCTCGACTAGCGAGACCCAGTACTTC
CDR3aa: CASSSTSETQYF

abundance: .
j_gene: TRBJ2-5
v_gene: TRBV30
d_gene: .
CDR3nt: TGTGCCTTTACAGGGTTAGGAAAACAAGAGACCCAGTACTTC
CDR3aa: CAFTGLGKQETQYF

abundance: .
j_gene: TRBJ2-4
v_gene: TRBV15
d_gene: TRBD2
CDR3nt: TGTGCCACCAGCAGAGGTTTGGCGGGAGTAGCCAAAAACATTCAGTACTTC
CDR3aa: CATSRGLAGVAKNIQYF

abundance: few
j_gene: TRBJ2-2
v_gene: TRBV5-1
d_gene: TRBD2
CDR3nt: TGCGCCAGCAGCTTGACGGTGACTAGCGGGGTCAACACCGGGGAGCTGTTTTTT
CDR3aa: CASSLTVTSGVNTGELFF

abundance: .
j_gene: TRBJ1-2
v_gene: TRBV5-1
d_gene: .
CDR3nt: TGCGCCAGCAGCCCGGGGGGGGAGATAAGCTATGGCTACACCTTC
CDR3aa: CASSPGGEISYGYTF

abundance: few
j_gene: TRBJ1-1
v_gene: TRBV4-1
d_gene: TRBD1
CDR3nt: TGCGCCAGCAGGCTAAACCTCAGGGGGCGCCTGAACACTGAAGCTTTCTTT
CDR3aa: CASRLNLRGRLNTEAFF

abundance: once
j_gene: TRBJ2-1
v_gene: TRBV7-9
d_gene: .
CDR3nt: TGTGCCAGCAGCTTACCCCGGGAGATCGACCATGAGCAGTTCTTC
CDR3aa: CASSLPREIDHEQFF

abundance: .
j_gene: TRBJ1-1
v_gene: TRBV12-5
d_gene: TRBD1
CDR3nt: TGTGCTAGTGGTTTTATCGTTCCGCGACAGGGTAATCATGGAGACACTGAAGCTTTCTTT
CDR3aa: CASGFIVPRQGNHGDTEAFF

abundance: .
j_gene: TRBJ1-1
v_gene: TRBV11-3
d_gene: .
CDR3nt: TGTGCCAGCAGTAGAGGGCTGGGGAACACTGAAGCTTTCTTT
CDR3aa: CASSRGLGNTEAFF

abundance: few
j_gene: TRBJ1-1
v_gene: TRBV6-5
d_gene: TRBD1
CDR3nt: TGTGCCAGCAGTCCAGACAGGGAAGGGACTGAAGCTTTCTTT
CDR3aa: CASSPDREGTEAFF

abundance: .
j_gene: TRBJ1-5
v_gene: TRBV6-1
d_gene: .
CDR3nt: TGTGCCAGCAGTGAAGCAGGGGTTAATCAGCCCCAGCATTTT
CDR3aa: CASSEAGVNQPQHF

abundance: .
j_gene: TRBJ1-3
v_gene: TRBV19
d_gene: TRBD1
CDR3nt: TGTGCCAGTAGTACCCGGGACAGGGGCTCCGGGGTGACTGGAAACACCATATATTTT
CDR3aa: CASSTRDRGSGVTGNTIYF

abundance: few
j_gene: TRBJ2-1
v_gene: TRBV5-1
d_gene: TRBD1
CDR3nt: TGCGCCAGCGACGAGACAGGGAATCACAATGAGCAGTTCTTC
CDR3aa: CASDETGNHNEQFF

abundance: few
j_gene: TRBJ2-2
v_gene: TRBV11-3
d_gene: TRBD2
CDR3nt: TGTGCCAGCAGCTTAGGACTAGCGGGAGAACGGACCGGGGAGCTGTTTTTT
CDR3aa: CASSLGLAGERTGELFF

abundance: few
j_gene: TRBJ2-3
v_gene: TRBV6-5
d_gene: TRBD2
CDR3nt: TGTGCCAGCCGCGGCGGGCTAGCGGGCACAGATACGCAGTATTTT
CDR3aa: CASRGGLAGTDTQYF

abundance: .
j_gene: TRBJ1-1
v_gene: TRBV5-1
d_gene: TRBD1
CDR3nt: TGCGCCAGCAGCTATTTCGGGACAGAGAACACTGAAGCTTTCTTT
CDR3aa: CASSYFGTENTEAFF

abundance: .
j_gene: TRBJ2-2
v_gene: TRBV12-5
d_gene: .
CDR3nt: TGTGCTAGTGGTTTGGGCCTTGGAGGGAAGGAGCACGGGGAGCTGTTTTTT
CDR3aa: CASGLGLGGKEHGELFF

abundance: .
j_gene: TRBJ1-1
v_gene: TRBV6-6
d_gene: .
CDR3nt: TGTGCCAGCTTAGCTTGGACAGTCAACACTGAAGCTTTCTTT
CDR3aa: CASLAWTVNTEAFF

abundance: once
j_gene: TRBJ1-4
v_gene: TRBV2
d_gene: TRBD1
CDR3nt: TGTGCCAGCGGACCGACAGGGTGGTCCGAAAAACTGTTTTTT
CDR3aa: CASGPTGWSEKLFF

abundance: few
j_gene: TRBJ1-6
v_gene: TRBV10-3
d_gene: TRBD1
CDR3nt: TGTGCCATCAGGGCGGGCGGGGGACAGGGGGTCTCTCCGACCCTCCACTTT
CDR3aa: CAIRAGGGQGVSPTLHF

abundance: .
j_gene: TRBJ2-2
v_gene: TRBV9
d_gene: .
CDR3nt: TGTGCCAGCAGCGTAACCACCACCGGCGGGACCGGGGAGCTGTTTTTT
CDR3aa: CASSVTTTGGTGELFF

abundance: .
j_gene: TRBJ1-3
v_gene: TRBV6-5
d_gene: .
CDR3nt: TGTGCCAGCAGTTACTCTGAATCGGTAGCGGGAAACACCATATATTTT
CDR3aa: CASSYSESVAGNTIYF

abundance: .
j_gene: TRBJ1-5
v_gene: TRBV5-5
d_gene: TRBD1
CDR3nt: TGTGCCAGCAGCCGAGGACAGGGGGGTTATCCTCAGCCCCAGCATTTT
CDR3aa: CASSRGQGGYPQPQHF

abundance: .
j_gene: TRBJ2-1
v_gene: TRBV6-1
d_gene: .
CDR3nt: TGTGCCAGCAGTGGCCGGGACAACCCCTACAATGAGCAGTTCTTC
CDR3aa: CASSGRDNPYNEQFF

abundance: .
j_gene: TRBJ2-3
v_gene: TRBV4-1
d_gene: TRBD1
CDR3nt: TGCGCCAGCAGCCAAGAACACCAGGGGGTCGGAGATACGCAGTATTTT
CDR3aa: CASSQEHQGVGDTQYF

abundance: .
j_gene: TRBJ1-1
v_gene: TRBV19
d_gene: .
CDR3nt: TGTGCCAGTAGCCTTCCCGGGGACACTGAAGCTTTCTTT
CDR3aa: CASSLPGDTEAFF

abundance: .
j_gene: TRBJ2-5
v_gene: TRBV11-3
d_gene: .
CDR3nt: TGTGCCAGCAGCTTAGGACAGTACCAAGAGACCCAGTACTTC
CDR3aa: CASSLGQYQETQYF

abundance: .
j_gene: TRBJ1-1
v_gene: TRBV12-5
d_gene: TRBD1
CDR3nt: TGTGCTAGTGGGGGAAGACAGGGCACTGAAGCTTTCTTT
CDR3aa: CASGGRQGTEAFF